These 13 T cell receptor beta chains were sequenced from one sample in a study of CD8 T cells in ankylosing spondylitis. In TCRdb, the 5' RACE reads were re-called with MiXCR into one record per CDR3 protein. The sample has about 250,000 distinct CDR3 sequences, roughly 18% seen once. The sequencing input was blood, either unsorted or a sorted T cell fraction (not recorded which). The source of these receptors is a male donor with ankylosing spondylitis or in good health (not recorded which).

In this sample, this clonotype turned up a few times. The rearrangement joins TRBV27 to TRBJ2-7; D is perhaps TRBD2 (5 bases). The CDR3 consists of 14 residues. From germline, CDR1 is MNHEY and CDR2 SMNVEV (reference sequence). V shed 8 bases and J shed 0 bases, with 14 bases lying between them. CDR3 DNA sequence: TGTGCCAGCGCTGGACTGGGAAGCTCCTACGAGCAGTACTTC. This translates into CASAGLGSSYEQYF.

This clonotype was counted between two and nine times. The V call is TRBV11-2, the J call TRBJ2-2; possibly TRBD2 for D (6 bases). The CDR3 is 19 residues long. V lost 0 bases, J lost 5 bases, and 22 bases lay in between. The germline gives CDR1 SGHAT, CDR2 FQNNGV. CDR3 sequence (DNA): TGTGCCAGCAGCTTAGAAAGGAGGGACTCCAGTCGGACAACCGGGGAGCTGTTTTTT. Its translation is CASSLERRDSSRTTGELFF.

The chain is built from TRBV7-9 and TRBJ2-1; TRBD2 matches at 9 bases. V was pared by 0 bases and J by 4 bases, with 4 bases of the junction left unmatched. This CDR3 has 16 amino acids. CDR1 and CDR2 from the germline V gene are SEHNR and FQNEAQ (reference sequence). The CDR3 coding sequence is TGTGCCAGCAGCTTAGCAACTAGCGGGCTATACAATGAGCAGTTCTTC. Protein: CASSLATSGLYNEQFF.

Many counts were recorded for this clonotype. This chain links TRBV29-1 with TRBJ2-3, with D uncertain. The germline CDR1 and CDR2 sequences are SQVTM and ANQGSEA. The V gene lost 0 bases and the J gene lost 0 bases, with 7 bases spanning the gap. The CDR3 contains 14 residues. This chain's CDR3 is CSVEDGESTDTQYF. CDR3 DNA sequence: TGCAGCGTTGAAGATGGAGAAAGCACAGATACGCAGTATTTT.

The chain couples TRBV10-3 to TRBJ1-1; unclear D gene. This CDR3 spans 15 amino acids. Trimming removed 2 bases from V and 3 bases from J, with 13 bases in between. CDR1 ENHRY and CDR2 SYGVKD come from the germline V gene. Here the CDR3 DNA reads TGTGCCATCAGTGAGGGACTTGGGGTACACACTGAAGCTTTCTTT. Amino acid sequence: CAISEGLGVHTEAFF.

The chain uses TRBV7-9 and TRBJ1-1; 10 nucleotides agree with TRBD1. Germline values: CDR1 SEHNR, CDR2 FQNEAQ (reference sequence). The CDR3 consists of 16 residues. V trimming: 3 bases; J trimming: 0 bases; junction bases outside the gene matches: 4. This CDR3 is CASSFDRGRLNTEAFF. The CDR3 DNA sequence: TGTGCCAGCAGCTTCGACAGGGGGCGGCTGAACACTGAAGCTTTCTTT.

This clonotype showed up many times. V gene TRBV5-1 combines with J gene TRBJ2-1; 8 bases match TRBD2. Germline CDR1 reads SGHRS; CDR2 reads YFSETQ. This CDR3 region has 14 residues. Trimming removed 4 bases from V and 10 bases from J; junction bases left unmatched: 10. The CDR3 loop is CASSPGLGIYEQFF. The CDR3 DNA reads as TGCGCCAGCAGCCCGGGACTAGGGATATACGAGCAGTTCTTC.

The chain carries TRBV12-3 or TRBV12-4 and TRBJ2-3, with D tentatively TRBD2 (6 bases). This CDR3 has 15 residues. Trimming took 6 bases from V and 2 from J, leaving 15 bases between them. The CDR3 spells CASRALADPTDTQYF. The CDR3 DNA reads TGTGCCAGCAGGGCCTTAGCGGATCCCACAGATACGCAGTATTTT.

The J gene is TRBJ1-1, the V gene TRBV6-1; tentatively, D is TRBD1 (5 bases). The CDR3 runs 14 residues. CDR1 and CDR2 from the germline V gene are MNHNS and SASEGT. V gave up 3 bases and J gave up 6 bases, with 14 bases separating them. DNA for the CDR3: TGTGCCAGCAGTGACCAGGAGGGGCTCGCTGAAGCTTTCTTT. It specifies CASSDQEGLAEAFF.

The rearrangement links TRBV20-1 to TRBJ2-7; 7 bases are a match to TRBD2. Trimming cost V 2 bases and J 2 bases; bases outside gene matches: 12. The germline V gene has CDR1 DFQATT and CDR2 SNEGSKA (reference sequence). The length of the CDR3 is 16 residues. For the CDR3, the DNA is TGCAGTGCTAGATCCTCCTTTGGGCTAGCGGCCTACGAGCAGTACTTC. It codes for CSARSSFGLAAYEQYF.

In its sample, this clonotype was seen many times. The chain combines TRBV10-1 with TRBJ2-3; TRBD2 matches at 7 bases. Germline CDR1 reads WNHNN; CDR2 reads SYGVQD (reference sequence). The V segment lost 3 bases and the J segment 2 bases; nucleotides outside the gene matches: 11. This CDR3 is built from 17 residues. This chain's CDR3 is CASSEYRLADVTDTQYF. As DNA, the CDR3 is TGCGCCAGCAGTGAATACCGGCTAGCGGATGTCACAGATACGCAGTATTTT.

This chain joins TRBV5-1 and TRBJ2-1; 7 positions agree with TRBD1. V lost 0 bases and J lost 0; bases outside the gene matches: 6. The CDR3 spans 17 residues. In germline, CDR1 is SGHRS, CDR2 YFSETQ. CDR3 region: CASSLVVTGSSYNEQFF. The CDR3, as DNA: TGCGCCAGCAGCTTGGTGGTGACAGGGAGCTCCTACAATGAGCAGTTCTTC. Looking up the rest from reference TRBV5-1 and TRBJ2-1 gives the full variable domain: KAGVTQTPRYLIKTRGQQVTLSCSPISGHRSVSWYQQTPGQGLQFLFEYFSETQRNKGNFPGRFSGRQFSNSRSEMNVSTLELGDSALYLCASSLVVTGSSYNEQFFGPGTRLTVL.

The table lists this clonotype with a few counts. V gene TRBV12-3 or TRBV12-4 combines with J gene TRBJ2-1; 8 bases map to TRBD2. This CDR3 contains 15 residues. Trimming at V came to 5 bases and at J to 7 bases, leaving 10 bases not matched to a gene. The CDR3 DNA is TGTGCCAGCAGTACCCGACTAGCGAGTTGGAATGAGCAGTTCTTC. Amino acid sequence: CASSTRLASWNEQFF.